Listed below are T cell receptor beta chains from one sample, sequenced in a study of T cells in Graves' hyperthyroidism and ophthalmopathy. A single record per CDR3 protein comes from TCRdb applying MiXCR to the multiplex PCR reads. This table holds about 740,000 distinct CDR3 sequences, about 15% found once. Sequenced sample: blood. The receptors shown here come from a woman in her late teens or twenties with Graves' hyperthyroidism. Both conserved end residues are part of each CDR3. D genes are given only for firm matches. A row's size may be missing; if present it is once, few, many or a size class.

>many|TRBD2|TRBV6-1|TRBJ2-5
CASSSTDSGSLETQYF
TGTGCCAGCAGTTCCACCGATAGCGGGAGCCTTGAGACCCAGTACTTC
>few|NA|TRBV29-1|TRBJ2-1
CSVDFAYNEQFF
TGCAGCGTTGATTTCGCCTACAATGAGCAGTTCTTC
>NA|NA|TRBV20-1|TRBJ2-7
CSAPDGGNYEQYF
TGCAGTGCCCCGGACGGTGGGAACTACGAGCAGTACTTC
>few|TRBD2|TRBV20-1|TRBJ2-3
CSAPLTGLSTDTQYF
TGCAGTGCTCCGTTAACGGGACTAAGCACAGATACGCAGTATTTT
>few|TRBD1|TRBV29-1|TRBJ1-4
CSVKDRGRNEKLFF
TGCAGCGTCAAAGACAGGGGGCGTAATGAAAAACTGTTTTTT
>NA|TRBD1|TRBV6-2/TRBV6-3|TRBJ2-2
CASSFSDRGGKTGELFF
TGTGCCAGCAGTTTCTCCGACAGGGGTGGGAAAACCGGGGAGCTGTTTTTT
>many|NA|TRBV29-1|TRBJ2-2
CSVAAGNVLNTGELFF
TGCAGCGTTGCGGCGGGGAACGTGTTGAACACCGGGGAGCTGTTTTTT
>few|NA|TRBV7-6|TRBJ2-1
CASSFLALTDNEQFF
TGTGCCAGCAGCTTCCTAGCTCTAACGGACAATGAGCAGTTCTTC
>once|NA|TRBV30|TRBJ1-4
CAWSLFLGKRSKLFF
TGTGCCTGGAGTCTGTTCCTGGGGAAGAGATCAAAACTGTTTTTT
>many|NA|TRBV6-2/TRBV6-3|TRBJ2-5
CASSEKWAGRETQYF
TGTGCCAGCAGTGAAAAGTGGGCAGGGCGGGAGACCCAGTACTTC
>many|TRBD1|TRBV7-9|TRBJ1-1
CASSPPRDRGNTEAFF
TGTGCCAGCAGCCCACCCCGGGACAGGGGGAACACTGAAGCTTTCTTT
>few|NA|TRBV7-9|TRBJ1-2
CASSLSGGASYGYTF
TGTGCCAGCAGTCTCTCTGGGGGCGCGAGCTATGGCTACACCTTC
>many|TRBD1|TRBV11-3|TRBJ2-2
CASSLRGFNGELFF
TGTGCCAGCAGCCTCAGGGGGTTTAACGGGGAGCTGTTTTTT
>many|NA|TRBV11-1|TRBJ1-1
CASSSAEVRTFGDTEAFF
TGTGCCAGCAGCTCAGCCGAAGTCCGGACTTTTGGGGACACTGAAGCTTTCTTT
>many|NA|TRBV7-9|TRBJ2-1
CASLGGPNEQFF
TGTGCCAGCCTCGGAGGGCCCAATGAGCAGTTCTTC
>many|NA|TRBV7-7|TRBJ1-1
CASSPIAPDTEAFF
TGTGCCAGCAGCCCAATAGCCCCCGACACTGAAGCTTTCTTT
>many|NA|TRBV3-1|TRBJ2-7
CASSQGVVAEQYF
TGTGCCAGCAGCCAAGGGGTGGTGGCCGAGCAGTACTTC
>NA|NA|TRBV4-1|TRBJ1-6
CASSPLGRSSYNSPLHF
TGCGCCAGCAGCCCCTTAGGGAGGAGCTCCTATAATTCACCCCTCCACTTT
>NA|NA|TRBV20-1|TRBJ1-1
CSARSRTAPEAFF
TGCAGTGCTAGATCGAGGACGGCCCCTGAAGCTTTCTTT
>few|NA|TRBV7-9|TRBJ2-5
CASSSSWGWYQETQYF
TGTGCCAGCAGCTCCTCGTGGGGGTGGTACCAAGAGACCCAGTACTTC
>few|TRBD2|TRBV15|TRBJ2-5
CATSRDASGGQETQYF
TGTGCCACCAGCAGAGATGCCAGCGGGGGACAAGAGACCCAGTACTTC
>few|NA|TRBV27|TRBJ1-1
CASRWTDYTEAFF
TGTGCCAGCAGATGGACAGACTACACTGAAGCTTTCTTT
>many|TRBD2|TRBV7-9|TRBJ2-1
CASSLAGLAADNEQFF
TGTGCCAGCAGCTTAGCGGGACTAGCGGCAGACAATGAGCAGTTCTTC
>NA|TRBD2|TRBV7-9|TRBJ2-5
CASSSQPRLAGVRETQYF
TGTGCCAGCAGCTCCCAGCCGCGGCTAGCGGGAGTAAGAGAGACCCAGTACTTC
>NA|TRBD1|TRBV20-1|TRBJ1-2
CSARARQGENANYGYTF
TGCAGTGCTAGAGCCCGACAGGGGGAGAACGCTAACTATGGCTACACCTTC
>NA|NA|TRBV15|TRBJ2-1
CATSGLASYNEQFF
TGTGCCACCAGCGGTTTAGCATCCTACAATGAGCAGTTCTTC
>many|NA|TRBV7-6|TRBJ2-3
CASSRTVTLGADTQYF
TGTGCCAGCAGCAGGACTGTCACCCTCGGGGCAGATACGCAGTATTTT
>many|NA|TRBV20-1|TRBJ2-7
CSARDLPEGLGGGEQYF
TGCAGTGCTAGAGACTTGCCCGAGGGGCTCGGAGGGGGGGAGCAGTACTTC
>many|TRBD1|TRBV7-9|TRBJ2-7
CASSLRGQGNEQYF
TGTGCCAGCAGCTTGAGGGGACAGGGAAACGAGCAGTACTTC
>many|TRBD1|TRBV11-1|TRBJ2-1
CASSFQAGGNEQFF
TGTGCCAGCAGCTTTCAAGCAGGGGGCAATGAGCAGTTCTTC
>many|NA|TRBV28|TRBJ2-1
CASSLRPGGTEYNEQFF
TGTGCCAGCAGTTTAAGACCGGGTGGAACCGAATACAATGAGCAGTTCTTC
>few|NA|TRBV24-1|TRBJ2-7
CATPWWVRRETSYEQYF
TGTGCCACCCCGTGGTGGGTCCGACGGGAGACCTCCTACGAGCAGTACTTC
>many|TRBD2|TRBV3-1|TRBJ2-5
CASSQDPLASGRLKTQYF
TGTGCCAGCAGCCAAGACCCCCTGGCTAGCGGGAGGTTGAAGACCCAGTACTTC
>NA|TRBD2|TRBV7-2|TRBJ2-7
CASSTPSGTSRAYEQYF
TGTGCCAGCAGCACTCCTTCGGGGACTAGCAGGGCCTACGAGCAGTACTTC
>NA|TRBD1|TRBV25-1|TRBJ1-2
CASSAKPTTGSGYTF
TGTGCCAGCAGTGCAAAACCAACGACAGGGTCGGGCTACACCTTC
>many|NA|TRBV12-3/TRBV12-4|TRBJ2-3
CASSLLADANTDTQYF
TGTGCCAGCAGTTTACTGGCGGATGCAAACACAGATACGCAGTATTTT
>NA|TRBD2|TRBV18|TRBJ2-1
CASSPLIAGGTRDDEQFF
TGTGCCAGCTCACCACTTATAGCGGGAGGAACCCGGGACGATGAGCAGTTCTTC
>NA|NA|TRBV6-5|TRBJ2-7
CASSYSGARSYEQYF
TGTGCCAGCAGTTACTCCGGGGCGCGGAGCTACGAGCAGTACTTC
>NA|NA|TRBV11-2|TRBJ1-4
CASSSLIGNEKLFF
TGTGCCAGCAGCTCCCTAATCGGTAATGAAAAACTGTTTTTT
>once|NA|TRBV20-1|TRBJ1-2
CSAPLGLYGYTF
TGCAGTGCTCCTCTCGGACTCTATGGCTACACCTTC
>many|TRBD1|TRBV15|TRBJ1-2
CATSPSGTGSLYGYTF
TGTGCCACCAGCCCCTCCGGGACAGGGAGCCTCTATGGCTACACCTTC
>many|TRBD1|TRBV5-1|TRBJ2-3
CASPRPGQGGGTDTQYF
TGCGCCAGCCCTAGACCGGGACAGGGAGGTGGCACAGATACGCAGTATTTT
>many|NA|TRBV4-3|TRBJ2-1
CASSRMYLSSYNEQFF
TGCGCCAGCAGCCGCATGTATCTAAGCTCCTACAATGAGCAGTTCTTC
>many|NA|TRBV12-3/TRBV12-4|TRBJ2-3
CASTQQGQSPDTQYF
TGTGCCAGCACGCAGCAGGGCCAATCTCCAGATACGCAGTATTTT
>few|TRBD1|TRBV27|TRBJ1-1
CASSLRGQVNTEAFF
TGTGCCAGCAGTTTACGAGGACAGGTGAACACTGAAGCTTTCTTT
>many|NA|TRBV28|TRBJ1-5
CASSSARGYSNQPQHF
TGTGCCAGCAGTTCAGCCCGAGGCTATAGCAATCAGCCCCAGCATTTT
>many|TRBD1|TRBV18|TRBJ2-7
CASSLGQGAAEQYF
TGTGCCAGCTCACTAGGACAGGGGGCTGCCGAGCAGTACTTC
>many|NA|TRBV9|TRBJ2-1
CASSVGGGWGYNEQFF
TGTGCCAGCAGCGTAGGGGGCGGTTGGGGATACAATGAGCAGTTCTTC
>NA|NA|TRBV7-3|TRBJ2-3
CASSPLGGWTDTQYF
TGTGCCAGCAGCCCTCTCGGGGGTTGGACAGATACGCAGTATTTT
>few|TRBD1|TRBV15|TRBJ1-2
CATSKETGSYGYTF
TGTGCCACCAGTAAGGAGACAGGGTCCTATGGCTACACCTTC
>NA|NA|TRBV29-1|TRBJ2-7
CSVCRGQDRTQYF
TGCAGCGTATGCAGGGGTCAAGATCGAACGCAGTACTTC